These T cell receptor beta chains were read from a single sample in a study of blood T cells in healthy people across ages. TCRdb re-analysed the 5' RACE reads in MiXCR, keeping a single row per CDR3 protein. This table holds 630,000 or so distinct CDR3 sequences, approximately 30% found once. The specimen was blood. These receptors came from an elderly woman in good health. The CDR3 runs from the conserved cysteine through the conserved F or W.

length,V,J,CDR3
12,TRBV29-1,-,CSALTGPYEQYF
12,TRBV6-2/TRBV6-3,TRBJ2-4,CASRPPTEAEYF
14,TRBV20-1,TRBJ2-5,CSARPGQGQETQYF
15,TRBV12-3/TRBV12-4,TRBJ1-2,CASSPRLSLVDGYTF
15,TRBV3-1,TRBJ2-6,CASSQGVTGANVLTF
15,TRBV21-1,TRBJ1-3,CAGSRGIVRGNTIYF
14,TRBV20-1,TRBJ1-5,CSARESTGIQPQHF
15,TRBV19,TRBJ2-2,CASSINRVASGELFF
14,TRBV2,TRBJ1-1,CASMRRWQNTEAFF
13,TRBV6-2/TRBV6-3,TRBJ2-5,CASSYFRTETQYF